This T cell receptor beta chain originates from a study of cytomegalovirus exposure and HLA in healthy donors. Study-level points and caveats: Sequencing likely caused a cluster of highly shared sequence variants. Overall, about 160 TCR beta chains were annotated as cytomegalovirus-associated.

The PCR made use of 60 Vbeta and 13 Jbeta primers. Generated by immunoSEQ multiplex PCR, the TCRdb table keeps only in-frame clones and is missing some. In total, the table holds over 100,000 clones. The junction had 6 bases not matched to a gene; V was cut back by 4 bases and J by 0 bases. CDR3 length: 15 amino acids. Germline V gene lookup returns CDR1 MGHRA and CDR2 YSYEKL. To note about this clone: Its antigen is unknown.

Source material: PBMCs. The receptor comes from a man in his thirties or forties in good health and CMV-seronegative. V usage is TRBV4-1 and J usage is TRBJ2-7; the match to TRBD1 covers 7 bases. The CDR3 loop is CASSLTGSLSYEQYF. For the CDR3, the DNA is TGCGCCAGCAGCCTGACAGGGTCCCTCTCCTACGAGCAGTACTTC.